Listed below are T cell receptor beta chains from one sample, sequenced in a study of graft-versus-host responses after intestinal transplantation. The antigens these receptors bind are not known. Here immunoSEQ multiplex PCR was the method, and the copy in TCRdb shows in-frame clones only, minus some. The sample consists of around 97,000 clones, roughly 89% of them appearing once. The sample consisted of unstimulated CD4+ T cells sorted from spleen or lymph node cells, taken before transplant. Source of these receptors: a human donor who was the organ donor for an intestinal transplant. Each CDR3 is given with its conserved first and last residue. A D gene is named only where the DNA matches it firmly. A clone size is listed for some rows: how often the clone was seen (once, few, many), or a class if it is expanded.

D gene	V gene	clone size	J gene	CDR3 DNA	CDR3 protein
-	TRBV5-1	-	TRBJ2-2	TGCGCCAGCAGCTTGGTTGGGGCAGGCCACACCGGGGAGCTGTTTTTT	CASSLVGAGHTGELFF
TRBD2	TRBV5-4	once	TRBJ2-7	TGTGCCAGCAGCCGGACTAGCGGGGGGCCGGACTACGAGCAGTACTTC	CASSRTSGGPDYEQYF
TRBD1	TRBV7-3	-	TRBJ2-2	TGTGCCAGCAGCCCGCCGGGACAGTTAAGCTCCGGGGAGCTGTTTTTT	CASSPPGQLSSGELFF
-	TRBV5-1	-	TRBJ1-1	TGCGCCAGCAGCCCCGTCACAGGGTCCCCAGCTTGGAACACTGAAGCTTTCTTT	CASSPVTGSPAWNTEAFF
-	TRBV5-1	-	TRBJ1-2	TGCGCCAGCAGCTTGGTCACGGACTATGGCTACACCTTC	CASSLVTDYGYTF
-	TRBV6-1	-	TRBJ2-7	TGTGCCAGCAGTGAGCTTACACGCTCCTACGAGCAGTACTTC	CASSELTRSYEQYF
-	TRBV7-6	-	TRBJ2-3	TGTGCCAGCAGCTTAGGTCAGGGAGGTACGCAGTATTTT	CASSLGQGGTQYF
-	TRBV5-1	-	TRBJ1-4	TGCGCCAGCAGCTTCGACAGACCTAATGAAAAACTGTTTTTT	CASSFDRPNEKLFF
-	TRBV5-1	-	TRBJ2-7	TGCGCCAGCAGCCGTGGACAGAGCTCCTACGAGCAGTACTTC	CASSRGQSSYEQYF
TRBD2	TRBV5-4	once	TRBJ2-1	TGTGCCAGCAGGTTAGCGGGGGGGCGATACAATGAGCAGTTCTTC	CASRLAGGRYNEQFF